The clone carrying this T cell receptor (beta chain) was picked up many times. The antigen remains unidentified. This sample was included in a study of T cells after yellow fever vaccination. Study observations and caveats: By day 5 rather than day 15, the secondary response had peaked, though it was weaker.

The V gene end was trimmed by 2 bases and the J gene end by 6 bases; junction bases not matched to a gene: 8. CDR3 size: 15 residues. Germline assignment: CDR1 DFQATT and CDR2 SNEGSKA (reference sequence). TCRdb re-analysed the 5' RACE reads in MiXCR, keeping a single row per CDR3 protein. The table lists more than 200,000 distinct CDR3 sequences, more than 3.5% of them singletons. This sample comprised PBMCs, obtained 15 days after the yellow fever booster vaccination. The rearrangement links TRBV20-1 to TRBJ1-5; 9 bases fit TRBD1. The sequence was collected from a man aged 18 to 35 who received the YFV17D yellow fever vaccine. The CDR3 is CSARSGQGTSQPQHF. The CDR3 DNA reads as TGCAGTGCTAGAAGCGGACAGGGGACAAGTCAGCCCCAGCATTTT.